The 24 T cell receptor beta chains in this list originate from one sample, sequenced in a study of blood T cell repertoires in COVID-19. Sequencing was performed with immunoSEQ multiplex PCR; in TCRdb, only in-frame clones are kept and a portion is missing. The sample has around 100,000 clones, 82% seen once. Material: peripheral blood. These receptors were collected from a man between 70 and 80 years old with acute or convalescent COVID-19.

The J gene is TRBJ2-7, the V gene TRBV28, with D possibly matching TRBD2 (7 bases). The CDR3 runs 14 residues. Germline CDR1 reads MDHEN; CDR2 reads SYDVKM. Trimming removed 3 bases at V and 2 bases at J, with 11 bases between. The CDR3 protein is CASSLGGATYEQYF. As DNA, the CDR3 is TGTGCCAGCAGTTTGGGGGGGGCTACCTACGAGCAGTACTTC.

In this sample, this clone turned up once. The chain carries TRBV9 and TRBJ2-1, with D maybe TRBD2 (6 bases). The CDR3 totals 13 residues. The V gene's germline CDR1 is SGDLS and CDR2 YYNGEE. The V end was cut by 3 bases, the J end by 7 bases, with 11 bases between. CDR3: CASSAFGRNEQFF. In nucleotides, the CDR3 is TGTGCCAGCAGCGCCTTTGGGAGGAATGAGCAGTTCTTC.

V usage is TRBV18 and J usage is TRBJ1-1; no clear D. CDR1 and CDR2 from the germline V gene are KGHSH and LQKENI. Between the trimmed V and J ends, which lost 3 bases and 0 bases, there was a span of 20 bases. The CDR3 is made up of 18 amino acids. The CDR3 DNA reads TGTGCCAGCTCACCTTCAATATTCAGGCTAAATATGAACACTGAAGCTTTCTTT. Protein sequence: CASSPSIFRLNMNTEAFF. Full variable domain (outside the CDR3, taken from reference TRBV18 and TRBJ1-1): NAGVMQNPRHLVRRRGQEARLRCSPMKGHSHVYWYRQLPEEGLKFMVYLQKENIIDESGMPKERFSAEFPKEGPSILRIQQVVRGDSAAYFCASSPSIFRLNMNTEAFFGQGTRLTVV.

The chain recombines TRBV28 with TRBJ1-4, with a possible D match to TRBD1 (5 bases). V lost 0 bases and J 4 bases, leaving 18 bases between the germline ends. Germline CDR1 reads MDHEN; CDR2 reads SYDVKM. The CDR3 sequence is 18 residues long. The CDR3 reads CASSLWGRGSGINEKLFF. The CDR3 DNA reads TGTGCCAGCAGTTTATGGGGGCGGGGGTCCGGGATTAATGAAAAACTGTTTTTT.

This sequence joins TRBV5-5 and TRBJ2-1; D not resolved. Germline loops: CDR1 SGHKS, CDR2 YYEKEE (reference sequence). The CDR3 is 16 residues long. Trimming took 0 bases from V and 3 from J, leaving 13 bases between them. The CDR3 region is CASSLASSAGYNEQFF. In DNA, the CDR3 is TGTGCCAGCAGCTTGGCGTCTTCGGCAGGCTACAATGAGCAGTTCTTC.

The rearrangement links TRBV6-5 to TRBJ1-4, with TRBD1 identical over 8 bases. The CDR3 is 14 residues long. The germline CDR1 and CDR2 sequences are MNHEY and SVGAGI. Germline trimming cut 5 bases from V and 8 bases from J; bases unmatched to any gene: 7. The CDR3 sequence is CASSRGTGGEKLFF. Here the CDR3 DNA reads TGTGCCAGCAGTCGCGGGACAGGTGGAGAAAAACTGTTTTTT.

This clone was seen a handful of times. The V gene is TRBV3-1 (or the pseudogene TRBV3-2), the J gene TRBJ1-2, with D possibly matching TRBD1 (5 bases). The CDR3 has 15 amino acids. Germline CDR1 reads LGHDT; CDR2 reads YNNKEL (reference sequence). V was shortened by 1 base and J by 4 bases, with 13 bases between the two germline ends. CDR3 DNA sequence: TGTGCCAGCAGCCAAGGGGGGAGGGGCGGCTATGGCTACACCTTC. Its protein is CASSQGGRGGYGYTF.

J is TRBJ1-3 and V is TRBV27; TRBD1 matches 11 bases. This CDR3 region has 19 residues. The ends lost 8 bases at V and 0 bases at J; junction bases unmatched: 15. The V gene's germline CDR1 is MNHEY and CDR2 SMNVEV (reference sequence). CDR3 sequence: CASRSGQGALESSGNTIYF. As DNA, the CDR3 is TGTGCCAGCCGCAGCGGACAGGGGGCCTTGGAGAGCTCTGGAAACACCATATATTTT.

The rearrangement joins TRBV18 to TRBJ2-7, with a weak D call TRBD1 (6 bases). The CDR3 contains 12 residues. Deletions cut 6 bases from V and 7 bases from J, with 13 bases between. CDR1 KGHSH and CDR2 LQKENI come from the germline V gene. The CDR3 is CASSDAGQEQYF. The CDR3 region has the DNA TGTGCCAGCTCGGACGCCGGACAGGAGCAGTACTTC. The whole variable domain, filled in from reference TRBV18 and TRBJ2-7, reads NAGVMQNPRHLVRRRGQEARLRCSPMKGHSHVYWYRQLPEEGLKFMVYLQKENIIDESGMPKERFSAEFPKEGPSILRIQQVVRGDSAAYFCASSDAGQEQYFGPGTRLTVT.

The chain combines TRBV6-5 with TRBJ1-2; D is unclear. The CDR3 runs 14 residues. The ends were cut back, 0 bases at V and 7 bases at J, with 12 bases in the middle. Germline V gives CDR1 MNHEY, CDR2 SVGAGI. The CDR3 sequence: CASSYSGTIAGYTF. Here the CDR3 DNA reads TGTGCCAGCAGTTACTCGGGTACTATCGCTGGCTACACCTTC.

The chain joins TRBV10-2 to TRBJ2-7, with TRBD2 matching over 10 bases. Per germline, CDR1 WSHSY and CDR2 SAAADI. The CDR3 is 15 residues long. V lost 3 bases to trimming and J lost 4 bases; unmatched junction nucleotides: 6. The CDR3 loop is CASSDGTSGIYEQYF. CDR3 DNA sequence: TGCGCCAGCAGTGATGGAACTAGCGGGATTTACGAGCAGTACTTC.

The chain links TRBV18 to TRBJ1-2; the match to TRBD1 covers 9 bases. Germline lookup yields CDR1 KGHSH and CDR2 LQKENI. There are 15 residues in the CDR3. Losses at the gene ends were 1 base for V and 6 bases for J; bases not matched to a gene: 6. For the CDR3, the DNA is TGTGCCAGCTCACCACTGTCGGGACAGGGTAATGGCTACACCTTC. Protein sequence: CASSPLSGQGNGYTF. Combining the CDR3 with reference TRBV18 and TRBJ1-2 gives the whole variable domain NAGVMQNPRHLVRRRGQEARLRCSPMKGHSHVYWYRQLPEEGLKFMVYLQKENIIDESGMPKERFSAEFPKEGPSILRIQQVVRGDSAAYFCASSPLSGQGNGYTFGSGTRLTVV.

DNA of the CDR3: TGTGCCAGCAGCGTATTTCCAGGGGTAATGGACAATGAGCAGTTCTTC. Translating it yields CASSVFPGVMDNEQFF. This sequence joins TRBV9 and TRBJ2-1; possible D gene TRBD1, 6 bases. Trimming stripped 1 base from V and 5 bases from J, with 16 bases between. Germline-derived CDR1 and CDR2 are SGDLS and YYNGEE. This CDR3 is built from 16 residues.

The count of this clone is one. V is TRBV12-5 and J is TRBJ1-1; D remains ambiguous. Trimming pared 5 bases from V and 1 base from J, leaving 8 bases between. Germline V CDR1 and CDR2: LGHNT, FRNRAP. This CDR3 is built from 13 residues. CDR3 nucleotide sequence: TGTGCTAGTGGTATCGACACGAACACTGAAGCTTTCTTT. Translated: CASGIDTNTEAFF.

The gene calls are TRBV7-9 and TRBJ2-7; TRBD1 aligns across 8 bases. With 3 bases clipped from V and 3 bases from J, the junction kept 7 bases outside the gene matches. The CDR3 contains 15 residues. Per germline, CDR1 SEHNR and CDR2 FQNEAQ (reference sequence). For the CDR3, the DNA is TGTGCCAGCAGCTTCTACGACAGGGGACGCTACGAGCAGTACTTC. Its protein product is CASSFYDRGRYEQYF.

The V call is TRBV28, the J call TRBJ2-7; 7 bases agree with TRBD1. With V trimmed by 11 bases and J by 3 bases, 10 bases remained unmatched. From germline, CDR1 is MDHEN and CDR2 SYDVKM. CDR3 length equals 13 residues. The CDR3 bases are TGTGCCTCAGACAACCGACAGGGCTACGAGCAGTACTTC. Translation: CASDNRQGYEQYF.

The V gene is TRBV2, the J gene TRBJ1-5, with D unclear. Germline CDR1 and CDR2: SNHLY and FYNNEI. With 4 bases removed from V and 0 bases from J, the gap between germline ends came to 10 bases. The CDR3 runs to 15 residues. This CDR3 reads CASSGEANSNQPQHF. In DNA, the CDR3 is TGTGCCAGCAGTGGAGAAGCTAATAGCAATCAGCCCCAGCATTTT.

The chain combines TRBV19 with TRBJ1-1, with 8 nucleotides matching TRBD1. Germline V gene sequence: CDR1 LNHDA, CDR2 SQIVND (reference sequence). CDR3 size: 13 residues. Germline trimming cut 9 bases from V and 3 bases from J; bases unmatched to any gene: 6. CDR3: CASNRGWDTEAFF. The CDR3 region has the DNA TGTGCCAGCAACAGGGGGTGGGACACTGAAGCTTTCTTT.

This chain uses TRBV15 with TRBJ1-2; 9 bases are shared with TRBD1. The CDR3 spans 15 residues. The V gene's germline CDR1 is LNHNV and CDR2 YYDKDF (reference sequence). The V segment lost 2 bases and the J segment 2 bases; nucleotides outside the gene matches: 3. The CDR3 protein is CATSRQQGANYGYTF. In nucleotides, the CDR3 is TGTGCCACCAGCAGACAACAGGGGGCCAACTATGGCTACACCTTC.

The genes are TRBV28 and TRBJ1-5; no clear D. Trimming removed 2 bases from V and 7 bases from J, with 12 bases in between. Germline CDR1 reads MDHEN; CDR2 reads SYDVKM. There are 14 residues in the CDR3. CDR3 bases: TGTGCCAGCAGTTTAGGAGGGATCGTGCAGCCCCAGCATTTT. It translates to CASSLGGIVQPQHF.

This clone has just one count. The gene calls are TRBV7-9 and TRBJ1-1; no clear D gene. V was clipped by 3 bases and J by 2 bases, with 19 bases between them. The CDR3 covers 17 residues. Germline assignment: CDR1 SEHNR and CDR2 FQNEAQ (reference sequence). The CDR3 sequence: CASSFSRGPFTNTEAFF. CDR3 DNA sequence: TGTGCCAGCAGCTTTTCCCGAGGGCCCTTTACTAACACTGAAGCTTTCTTT.

This chain joins TRBV5-6 and TRBJ2-1; D ambiguous. V lost 4 bases to trimming and J lost 9 bases, with 8 bases between them. The germline CDR1 and CDR2 sequences are SGHDT and YYEEEE. CDR3 size: 11 residues. CDR3 bases: TGTGCCAGCAGCGTAAACATTGAGCAGTTCTTC. It specifies CASSVNIEQFF. Full variable domain (outside the CDR3, taken from reference TRBV5-6 and TRBJ2-1): DAGVTQSPTHLIKTRGQQVTLRCSPKSGHDTVSWYQQALGQGPQFIFQYYEEEERQRGNFPDRFSGHQFPNYSSELNVNALLLGDSALYLCASSVNIEQFFGPGTRLTVL.

V is TRBV5-1 and J is TRBJ1-1; 7 bases match TRBD1. CDR1 and CDR2 (germline): SGHRS, YFSETQ. J lost 2 bases, V lost 2 bases, and 12 bases had no gene match. The CDR3 runs 17 residues. The CDR3 sequence is CASSFAPRAGGNTEAFF. DNA of the CDR3: TGCGCCAGCAGCTTCGCCCCCAGGGCAGGGGGTAACACTGAAGCTTTCTTT. Drawing the rest from reference TRBV5-1 and TRBJ1-1, the complete variable domain is KAGVTQTPRYLIKTRGQQVTLSCSPISGHRSVSWYQQTPGQGLQFLFEYFSETQRNKGNFPGRFSGRQFSNSRSEMNVSTLELGDSALYLCASSFAPRAGGNTEAFFGQGTRLTVV.

The chain links TRBV6-5 to TRBJ1-2; D is possibly TRBD1 (6 bases). V lost 0 bases to trimming and J lost 6 bases, with 11 bases between them. CDR3 length equals 14 residues. Germline lookup yields CDR1 MNHEY and CDR2 SVGAGI. CDR3 DNA: TGTGCCAGCAGTTACTCCCAAAGGACAGATGGCTACACCTTC. Protein sequence: CASSYSQRTDGYTF.